The 25 T cell receptor beta chains given below trace back to one sample, sequenced in a study of T cell changes during pregnancy in multiple sclerosis. This table comes from immunoSEQ multiplex PCR, and its TCRdb copy is limited to in-frame clones, with some not included. The sample contains just under 60,000 clones, nearly 95% of which appear only once. Material: peripheral blood, obtained in the first trimester of pregnancy. The receptors shown here come from a female donor with multiple sclerosis, enrolled in a pregnancy study.

V usage is TRBV6-5 and J usage is TRBJ2-7; perhaps TRBD1 as D (6 bases). CDR1 MNHEY and CDR2 SVGAGI come from the germline V gene. The ends were cut back, 3 bases at V and 5 bases at J, with 20 bases in the middle. The CDR3 length is 16 residues. The CDR3 protein is CASSYSRPYRVNEQYF. The CDR3 DNA follows: TGTGCCAGCAGTTATTCACGACCCTACAGGGTAAACGAGCAGTACTTC.

The V and J genes are TRBV7-2 and TRBJ1-1; D not resolved. Germline CDR1 SGHTA, CDR2 FQGNSA. Between the trimmed V and J ends, which lost 3 bases and 3 bases, there was a span of 14 bases. This CDR3 is 15 amino acids long. The CDR3 DNA is TGTGCCAGCAGCTTGGGGAGGCGGCTAGACACTGAAGCTTTCTTT. Protein sequence: CASSLGRRLDTEAFF. Full variable domain (missing parts from reference TRBV7-2 and TRBJ1-1): GAGVSQSPSNKVTEKGKDVELRCDPISGHTALYWYRQSLGQGLEFLIYFQGNSAPDKSGLPSDRFSAERTGGSVSTLTIQRTQQEDSAVYLCASSLGRRLDTEAFFGQGTRLTVV.

CDR3 sequence (DNA): TGTGCCAGCAGCCAGCAATTACTCTACAATGAGCAGTTCTTC. Encoded protein: CASSQQLLYNEQFF. V is TRBV4-2 and J is TRBJ2-1, with unresolved D. Germline CDR1 LGHNA, CDR2 YNFKEQ. This CDR3 is built from 14 residues. V was trimmed by 3 bases and J by 3 bases, leaving 9 bases between them.

V and J are TRBV6-5 and TRBJ1-2, with 10 positions matching TRBD1. CDR1 is MNHEY, CDR2 SVGAGI, per germline. Trimming cost V 7 bases and J 8 bases; bases outside gene matches: 4. The CDR3 sequence is 12 residues long. The CDR3 protein is CASIGQGEGYTF. CDR3 nucleotides: TGTGCCAGCATTGGACAGGGGGAAGGCTACACCTTC.

V and J are TRBV11-2 and TRBJ1-2; TRBD1 is a possible D gene (5 bases). The CDR3 is 15 amino acids. The V end was cut by 3 bases, the J end by 1 base, with 12 bases between. The germline CDR1 and CDR2 sequences are SGHAT and FQNNGV. CDR3 in amino acids: CASSFGGEYNYGYTF. CDR3 bases: TGTGCCAGCAGCTTTGGAGGGGAGTATAACTATGGCTACACCTTC.

This clone appeared a single time. The chain couples TRBV6-6 to TRBJ2-3; D is undetermined. The CDR3 extends over 15 amino acids. Germline lookup yields CDR1 MNHNY and CDR2 SVGAGI (reference sequence). Trimming pared 6 bases from V and 2 bases from J, leaving 15 bases between. CDR3 region: CASRPLGTNTDTQYF. In DNA, the CDR3 is TGTGCCAGCAGACCTCTAGGCACTAACACAGATACGCAGTATTTT.

This rearrangement joins TRBV7-9 to TRBJ1-5; weak D call: TRBD1 (5 bases). The V gene lost 2 bases and the J gene lost 3 bases, with 8 bases spanning the gap. The CDR3 runs to 14 residues. Germline-derived CDR1 and CDR2 are SEHNR and FQNEAQ (reference sequence). The CDR3 region has the DNA TGTGCCAGCAGCTTACCAGGGCCCAATCAGCCCCAGCATTTT. Amino acids: CASSLPGPNQPQHF.

V gene TRBV7-2 combines with J gene TRBJ1-4; D gene ambiguous. This CDR3 comprises 14 residues. Trimming took off 3 bases at V and 1 base at J, with 6 bases between the two ends. CDR1 and CDR2 from the germline V gene are SGHTA and FQGNSA. The CDR3 sequence: CASSFTGTNEKLFF. The CDR3 DNA sequence: TGTGCCAGCAGCTTCACCGGAACTAATGAAAAACTGTTTTTT.

The J gene is TRBJ2-7, the V gene TRBV5-4; D may be TRBD1 (5 bases). Germline V gene data show CDR1 as SGHNT and CDR2 as YYREEE (reference sequence). Trimming shortened V by 3 bases and J by 5 bases, and 15 bases separated the two germline ends. The CDR3 extends over 14 amino acids. CDR3 sequence reads: CASSYDQGVNEQYF. In nucleotides, the CDR3 is TGTGCCAGCAGCTACGACCAAGGGGTAAACGAGCAGTACTTC.

This chain joins TRBV6-6 and TRBJ1-4; D unresolved. V was shortened by 7 bases and J by 0 bases, with 12 bases between the two germline ends. The CDR3 spans 15 residues. Germline-derived CDR1 and CDR2 are MNHNY and SVGAGI (reference sequence). The CDR3 bases are TGTGCCAGCACCACCGGGGATGCAACTAATGAAAAACTGTTTTTT. It codes for CASTTGDATNEKLFF.

The chain is built from TRBV11-2 and TRBJ1-6, with D maybe TRBD1 (6 bases). Trimming left V 2 bases short and J 10 bases short, with 15 bases between. Germline CDR1 SGHAT, CDR2 FQNNGV. The CDR3 spans 15 residues. As DNA, the CDR3 is TGTGCCAGCAGCTTATACCCAGGGGCGACCTCACCCCTCCACTTT. Translation: CASSLYPGATSPLHF.

The chain recombines TRBV7-2 with TRBJ2-7, with 7 bases fitting TRBD2. Germline V gives CDR1 SGHTA, CDR2 FQGNSA. With 5 bases clipped from V and 6 bases from J, the junction kept 13 bases outside the gene matches. The CDR3 sequence is 15 residues long. The CDR3 is CASSPSSPGGGEQYF. The DNA of the CDR3 is TGTGCCAGCAGCCCTAGTTCACCTGGGGGGGGCGAGCAGTACTTC.

V and J are TRBV10-3 and TRBJ2-7; 11 bases map to TRBD2. V trimming: 0 bases; J trimming: 7 bases; junction bases outside the gene matches: 14. The CDR3 has 18 residues. Germline V gene lookup returns CDR1 ENHRY and CDR2 SYGVKD. CDR3 DNA: TGTGCCATCAGTGAGTCGACTCGGTTAGCGGGGGGGAAGCGAGAGCAGTACTTC. This gives the protein CAISESTRLAGGKREQYF.

This sequence joins TRBV5-1 and TRBJ2-5; maybe TRBD2 (5 bases). The CDR3 consists of 14 residues. V lost 3 bases to trimming and J lost 1 base, with 10 bases between them. Per the germline V gene, CDR1 is SGHRS and CDR2 is YFSETQ. The CDR3 sequence: CASSSPGGQETQYF. The CDR3 DNA sequence: TGCGCCAGCAGCTCCCCCGGAGGCCAAGAGACCCAGTACTTC.

V usage is TRBV7-3 and J usage is TRBJ2-4; tentatively, D is TRBD1 (6 bases). Trimming removed 2 bases from V and 7 bases from J, with 9 bases in between. This CDR3 is built from 13 residues. In germline, CDR1 is SGHTA, CDR2 FQGTGA. Written as DNA, the CDR3 is TGTGCCAGCAGCTTATTCAGGGGTAACATTCAGTACTTC. Amino acid sequence: CASSLFRGNIQYF. Filled out from reference TRBV7-3 and TRBJ2-4, the complete variable domain reads GAGVSQTPSNKVTEKGKYVELRCDPISGHTALYWYRQSLGQGPEFLIYFQGTGAADDSGLPNDRFFAVRPEGSVSTLKIQRTERGDSAVYLCASSLFRGNIQYFGAGTRLSVL.

The rearrangement uses TRBV6-1 and TRBJ2-7; no reliable D call. The CDR3 covers 14 residues. V was trimmed by 0 bases and J by 0 bases, leaving 6 bases between them. Germline V gene sequence: CDR1 MNHNS, CDR2 SASEGT. CDR3 in amino acids: CASSEADTSYEQYF. CDR3 nucleotides: TGTGCCAGCAGTGAAGCAGACACCTCCTACGAGCAGTACTTC.

This sequence joins TRBV5-1 and TRBJ1-2; D remains unclear. The CDR3 runs to 15 residues. Trimming cost V 0 bases and J 6 bases, with 15 bases left between them. Germline V CDR1 and CDR2: SGHRS, YFSETQ. The CDR3 is CASSLEGAEWDGYTF. CDR3 DNA sequence: TGCGCCAGCAGCTTGGAAGGCGCGGAATGGGATGGCTACACCTTC. The whole variable domain, remainder taken from reference TRBV5-1 and TRBJ1-2, is KAGVTQTPRYLIKTRGQQVTLSCSPISGHRSVSWYQQTPGQGLQFLFEYFSETQRNKGNFPGRFSGRQFSNSRSEMNVSTLELGDSALYLCASSLEGAEWDGYTFGSGTRLTVV.

The rearrangement uses TRBV9 and TRBJ1-1; the D is unclear. Germline CDR1 SGDLS, CDR2 YYNGEE. The CDR3 totals 12 residues. Trimming pared 0 bases from V and 8 bases from J, leaving 8 bases between. CDR3 bases: TGTGCCAGCAGCGTAGTGGGAGGGGAAGCTTTCTTT. This gives the protein CASSVVGGEAFF.

The chain employs TRBV4-2 and TRBJ2-3, with 11 bases that match TRBD2. This CDR3 spans 16 amino acids. The V and J ends lost 4 bases and 6 bases, in that order; junction bases with no gene match: 9. Looked up from germline, CDR1 is LGHNA and CDR2 is YNFKEQ. The CDR3 DNA sequence: TGTGCCAGCAGCCCGACCGGGACTAGCGGAGGGGATACGCAGTATTTT. This sequence encodes CASSPTGTSGGDTQYF.

The chain links TRBV29-1 to TRBJ2-7; 7 nucleotides match TRBD2. J was trimmed by 3 bases and V by 7 bases; bases with no gene match: 15. The germline V gene encodes CDR1 SQVTM and CDR2 ANQGSEA. The CDR3 loop spans 15 amino acids. The CDR3 bases are TGCAGCGCCGGGGAGGGGCTAGGATTAGTCTACGAGCAGTACTTC. Translated, it gives CSAGEGLGLVYEQYF.

The V gene is TRBV9, the J gene TRBJ1-2, with a tentative D call TRBD1 (5 bases). The CDR3 loop spans 14 amino acids. Trimming took 2 bases from V and 4 from J, leaving 12 bases between them. Per the germline V gene, CDR1 is SGDLS and CDR2 is YYNGEE. As DNA, the CDR3 is TGTGCCAGCAGCGTTCGTCAGGGCGTCTATGGCTACACCTTC. The encoded protein is CASSVRQGVYGYTF. The full variable domain, with the rest looked up from reference TRBV9 and TRBJ1-2, is DSGVTQTPKHLITATGQRVTLRCSPRSGDLSVYWYQQSLDQGLQFLIQYYNGEERAKGNILERFSAQQFPDLHSELNLSSLELGDSALYFCASSVRQGVYGYTFGSGTRLTVV.

The chain recombines TRBV4-3 with TRBJ2-7; D perhaps matches TRBD2 (6 bases). This CDR3 region has 13 residues. Germline CDR1 and CDR2: LGHNA and YSLEER. With 0 bases removed from V and 7 bases from J, the gap between germline ends came to 10 bases. The CDR3 sequence is CASSQESRGEQYF. The CDR3 region has the DNA TGCGCCAGCAGCCAAGAGTCACGGGGGGAGCAGTACTTC.

This CDR3 reads CASSPTGPKETQYF. In DNA, the CDR3 is TGTGCCAGCAGCCCCACAGGGCCGAAAGAGACCCAGTACTTC. The V and J genes are TRBV7-9 and TRBJ2-5; tentative D call: TRBD1 (6 bases). In germline, CDR1 is SEHNR, CDR2 FQNEAQ (reference sequence). Between the trimmed V and J ends, which lost 5 bases and 3 bases, there was a span of 13 bases. The CDR3 has 14 residues.

This chain uses TRBV5-4 with TRBJ2-7; 7 nucleotides agree with TRBD1. The germline CDR1 and CDR2 sequences are SGHNT and YYREEE (reference sequence). The CDR3 sequence is 14 residues long. Losses at the gene ends were 4 bases for V and 4 bases for J; bases not matched to a gene: 8. CDR3 residues: CASSQATDRYEQYF. In DNA, the CDR3 is TGTGCCAGCAGCCAGGCGACGGACAGGTACGAGCAGTACTTC.

The genes are TRBV7-2 and TRBJ1-1; TRBD1 is a possible D gene (5 bases). V lost 5 bases and J lost 4, with 14 bases in between. The CDR3 is made up of 14 amino acids. The germline gives CDR1 SGHTA, CDR2 FQGNSA. The CDR3, as DNA: TGTGCCAGCAGCCTAGGGACTGTCAGCACTGAAGCTTTCTTT. As protein: CASSLGTVSTEAFF.